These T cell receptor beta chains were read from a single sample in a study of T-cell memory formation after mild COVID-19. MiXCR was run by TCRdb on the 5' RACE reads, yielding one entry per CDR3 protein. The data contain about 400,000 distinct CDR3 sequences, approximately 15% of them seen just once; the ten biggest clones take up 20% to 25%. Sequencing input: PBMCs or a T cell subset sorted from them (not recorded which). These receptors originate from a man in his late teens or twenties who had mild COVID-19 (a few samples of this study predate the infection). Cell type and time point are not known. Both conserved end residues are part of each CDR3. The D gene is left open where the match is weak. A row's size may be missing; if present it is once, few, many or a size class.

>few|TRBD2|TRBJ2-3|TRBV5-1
TGCGCCAGCAGCCCCCCGAGCGGGGGGAGCACAGATACGCAGTATTTT
CASSPPSGGSTDTQYF
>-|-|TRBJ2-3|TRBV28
TGTGCCAGCAGTACTTTGGGAGCGGAGAGCACAGATACGCAGTATTTT
CASSTLGAESTDTQYF
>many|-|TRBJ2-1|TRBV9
TGTGCCAGCAGCGTCTCCCAACCCTACAATGAGCAGTTCTTC
CASSVSQPYNEQFF
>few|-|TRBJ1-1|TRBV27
TGTGCCAGCAGTCTCGGGGGTTTGACTGAAGCTTTCTTT
CASSLGGLTEAFF
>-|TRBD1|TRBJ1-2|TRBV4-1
TGCGCCAGCAGCCTCGGACCGGGACAGATGTACGGCTACACCTTC
CASSLGPGQMYGYTF
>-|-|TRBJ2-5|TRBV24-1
TGTGCCACCAGTGACTCCGGGACCGCGGGAGAGACCCAGTACTTC
CATSDSGTAGETQYF
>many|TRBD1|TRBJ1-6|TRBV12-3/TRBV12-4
TGTGCCAGCAGACCCGGGACAGGGAATTCACCCCTCCACTTT
CASRPGTGNSPLHF
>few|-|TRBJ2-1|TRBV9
TGTGCCAGCAGCGGAACAGGGTTATCCTACAATGAGCAGTTCTTC
CASSGTGLSYNEQFF
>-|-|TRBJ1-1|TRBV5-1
TGCGCCAGCAGCAGGATGGGTAAGAGCAACACTGAAGCTTTCTTT
CASSRMGKSNTEAFF
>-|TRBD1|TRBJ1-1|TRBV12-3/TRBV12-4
TGTGCCAGCAGTTTGGACAGGGGACTTCAGGGGGAAGCTTTCTTT
CASSLDRGLQGEAFF
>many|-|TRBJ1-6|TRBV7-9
TGTGCCAGCAGCTTCTCGGATAGGGGGAACTCACCCCTCCACTTT
CASSFSDRGNSPLHF
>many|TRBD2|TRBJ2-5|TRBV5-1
TGCGCCAGCAGCTTGGCCGGACTAGCGGGGGGGCAAGAGACCCAGTACTTC
CASSLAGLAGGQETQYF
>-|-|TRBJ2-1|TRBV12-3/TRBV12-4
TGTGCCAGCGGCGAACTACCTCTCCCGTTCTTC
CASGELPLPFF
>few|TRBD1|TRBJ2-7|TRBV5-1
TGCGCCAGCAGCTTCGGGACAGGGACCGTGGACGAGCAGTACTTC
CASSFGTGTVDEQYF
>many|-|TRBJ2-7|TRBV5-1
TGCGCCAGCAGCTTTGATGGCTACGAGCAGTACTTC
CASSFDGYEQYF
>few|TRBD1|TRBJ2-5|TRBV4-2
TGTGCCAGCAGCCCCAAAAATGACGTAGGACAGGGGGCGAAAGAGACCCAGTACTTC
CASSPKNDVGQGAKETQYF
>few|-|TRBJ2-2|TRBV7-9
TGTGCCAGCAGCCCCGAGTGGGGGGACGCCGGGGAGCTGTTTTTT
CASSPEWGDAGELFF
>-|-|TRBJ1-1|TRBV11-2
TGTGCCAGCAGCTCGATCCATAGGAACACTGAAGCTTTCTTT
CASSSIHRNTEAFF
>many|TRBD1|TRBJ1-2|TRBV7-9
TGTGCCAGCAGCTCCACGACAGGGAACTATGGCTACACCTTC
CASSSTTGNYGYTF